This T cell receptor (beta chain) was sequenced during a study of blood T cell repertoires in COVID-19. The table came from immunoSEQ multiplex PCR; TCRdb's copy has only in-frame clones and leaves some out. The sample consists of 200,000 to 300,000 clones, approximately 83% of them appearing once. The junction had 5 bases not matched to a gene; V was cut back by 5 bases and J by 2 bases. This CDR3 is 15 amino acids long. CDR1 SNHLY and CDR2 FYNNEI come from the germline V gene. The sample was peripheral blood. The TCR originated in a woman under 40 who had recovered from COVID-19. The chain uses TRBV2 and TRBJ1-4; TRBD1 matches at 7 bases. In DNA, the CDR3 is TGTGCCAGCAGTTCCTGGGACAGTACTAATGAAAAACTGTTTTTT. Translating it yields CASSSWDSTNEKLFF. The full variable domain, with the rest looked up from reference TRBV2 and TRBJ1-4, is EPEVTQTPSHQVTQMGQEVILRCVPISNHLYFYWYRQILGQKVEFLVSFYNNEISEKSEIFDDQFSVERPDGSNFTLKIRSTKLEDSAMYFCASSSWDSTNEKLFFGSGTQLSVL.